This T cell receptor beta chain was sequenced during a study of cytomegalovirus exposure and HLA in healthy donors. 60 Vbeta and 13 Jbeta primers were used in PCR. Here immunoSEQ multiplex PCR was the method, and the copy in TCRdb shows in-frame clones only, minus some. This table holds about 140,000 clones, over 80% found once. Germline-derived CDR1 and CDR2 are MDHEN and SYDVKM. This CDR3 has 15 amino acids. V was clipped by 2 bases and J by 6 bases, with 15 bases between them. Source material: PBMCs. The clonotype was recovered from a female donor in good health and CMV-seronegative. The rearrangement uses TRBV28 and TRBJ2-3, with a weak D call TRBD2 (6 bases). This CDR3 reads CASSLGGHLADTQYF. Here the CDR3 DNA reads TGTGCCAGCAGTTTAGGAGGGCACCTGGCCGATACGCAGTATTTT.